The rows below give T cell receptor beta chains drawn from one sample of a study of blood T cell repertoires in COVID-19. Using immunoSEQ multiplex PCR, the repertoire was profiled, and TCRdb retains in-frame clones only, with some absent. The sample lists approximately 150,000 clones, 65% to 80% occurring once. What was sequenced was PBMCs or T cells enriched from blood (not recorded which). All receptors come from a woman in her 70s in a cohort exposed to, infected with or recovered from COVID-19 (not recorded which). Both conserved end residues are part of each CDR3. The D gene is left open where the match is weak. Size tells how often a clone was seen (once, few, many) or the class of an expanded clone, and some rows leave it out.

TGTGCCAGCTCCCTGATGGGGCCCGGCACAGATACGCAGTATTTT,CASSLMGPGTDTQYF,TRBV27,-,TRBJ2-3,-
TGTGCCAGCAGCCGTACAGGCACCTACGAGCAGTACTTC,CASSRTGTYEQYF,TRBV7-3,-,TRBJ2-7,-
TGCGCCAGCAGCCTTCGTCAGGGGACCTATGGCTACACCTTC,CASSLRQGTYGYTF,TRBV4-1,-,TRBJ1-2,-
TGCAGCGTTTCAGGAAGAGGGCAAGAGACCCAGTACTTC,CSVSGRGQETQYF,TRBV29-1,-,TRBJ2-5,once
TGTGCCAGCAGCTTAAGGGGCCGGACTAGCGGGAGGGAGAATACGCAGTATTTT,CASSLRGRTSGRENTQYF,TRBV7-2,TRBD2,TRBJ2-3,-
TGTGCCAGCAGCCATGGATTTATCGCAACGGACTTCCAAGAGACCCAGTACTTC,CASSHGFIATDFQETQYF,TRBV7-9,-,TRBJ2-5,-
TGTGCTAGTGGTCCTCAGGGGGGCACTGAAGCTTTCTTT,CASGPQGGTEAFF,TRBV12-5,TRBD1,TRBJ1-1,-
TGTGCCAGCAGCTCGAGGGGCGGGAGCTCCTACAATGAGCAGTTCTTC,CASSSRGGSSYNEQFF,TRBV7-3,TRBD2,TRBJ2-1,-
TGTGCCAGCAGCTCCCCCGGGGGGGGAAACACTGAAGCTTTCTTT,CASSSPGGGNTEAFF,TRBV7-9,-,TRBJ1-1,-
TGCGCCAGCACCCGACAGAGAGCTCCACAAGAGACCCAGTACTTC,CASTRQRAPQETQYF,TRBV5-1,-,TRBJ2-5,once
TGTGCCAGTAGCCGCCAGCCACAGGGGGGGAACACTGAAGCTTTCTTT,CASSRQPQGGNTEAFF,TRBV19,TRBD1,TRBJ1-1,-
TGTGCCAGCAGCTTAGCTATTGATGGGGGACTAGCGGGCACCCAAGAGACCCAGTACTTC,CASSLAIDGGLAGTQETQYF,TRBV7-6,TRBD2,TRBJ2-5,once
TGTGCCAGCAGCCTAGGACAGGGGGCTAATGAGCAGTTCTTC,CASSLGQGANEQFF,TRBV5-4,TRBD1,TRBJ2-1,once
TGTGCCAGCAGTGGCGCGGGCTACTACGAGCAGTACTTC,CASSGAGYYEQYF,TRBV28,-,TRBJ2-7,-
TGTGCCAGCTCACCAATCACAGGGGGTGAAAAACTGTTTTTT,CASSPITGGEKLFF,TRBV18,TRBD1,TRBJ1-4,-
TGTGCCAGCATCATAACGACAGGGAAAGATACGCAGTATTTT,CASIITTGKDTQYF,TRBV5-5,TRBD1,TRBJ2-3,-
TGTGCCAGCAGTCTCAGTAACACTGAAGCTTTCTTT,CASSLSNTEAFF,TRBV28,-,TRBJ1-1,-
TGTGCCAGCAGTGCCGGACAGCAAGAAAAACTGTTTTTT,CASSAGQQEKLFF,TRBV27,-,TRBJ1-4,few
TGCAGTGCTAGAGCGGTAGCAAAACAGTTCTTC,CSARAVAKQFF,TRBV20-1,-,TRBJ2-1,-
TGTGCCAGCTCACCTAAAACCGGGACAGGGTTCAACTATGGCTACACCTTC,CASSPKTGTGFNYGYTF,TRBV18,TRBD1,TRBJ1-2,-
TGTGCCAGTAGTAGAGGGAGTTCTGCAACTAATGAAAAACTGTTTTTT,CASSRGSSATNEKLFF,TRBV19,-,TRBJ1-4,-
TGTGCCAGCAGCCAACTAGCGGGAGGGGGAGATACGCAGTATTTT,CASSQLAGGGDTQYF,TRBV3-1/TRBV3-2,TRBD2,TRBJ2-3,-
TGCGCCAGCAACCCCTCAGGGGGCTCAGGCTACACCTTC,CASNPSGGSGYTF,TRBV5-1,TRBD1,TRBJ1-2,-
TGTGCCAGCAGAAGGGACAGAATGAACACCGGGGAGCTGTTTTTT,CASRRDRMNTGELFF,TRBV6-5,TRBD1,TRBJ2-2,-
TGTGCCAGTAGTATCAGAGGGACTCGCGGGAGTAGGTACGAGCAGTACTTC,CASSIRGTRGSRYEQYF,TRBV19,TRBD2,TRBJ2-7,few
TGTGCCAGCAGCGTAGTGAGCCCGAAAATCAGGAGACAGGAGCCTCCCAGCACAGATACGCAGTATTTT,CASSVVSPKIRRQEPPSTDTQYF,TRBV9,-,TRBJ2-3,-
TGCGCCAGCAGGATAGGGGGGGACACCGGGGAGCTGTTTTTT,CASRIGGDTGELFF,TRBV5-1,-,TRBJ2-2,-
TGTGCCAGCAGTCCGGTGTCCTACACTGAAGCTTTCTTT,CASSPVSYTEAFF,TRBV28,-,TRBJ1-1,many
TGTGCCAGCAGGTTGACGGGACGGGAGGAAAAACTGTTTTTT,CASRLTGREEKLFF,TRBV5-8,-,TRBJ1-4,-
TGTGCCAGCAGCTTGGGAGGGCAGGCTCGAATTAATTCACCCCTCCACTTT,CASSLGGQARINSPLHF,TRBV5-6,-,TRBJ1-6,-
TGTGCCAGCAACTATCGGACTAGCGGGAGCTCCTACGAGCAGTACTTC,CASNYRTSGSSYEQYF,TRBV2,TRBD2,TRBJ2-7,once
TGCGCCAGCAGTCAATCGTTTTGGGGAGGGGGTAACCATGGAGATACGCAGTATTTT,CASSQSFWGGGNHGDTQYF,TRBV23-1,-,TRBJ2-3,-
TGTGCCAGCAGCGCCCGTAGCGGGAGCTCCTGCAATGAGCAGTTCTTC,CASSARSGSSCNEQFF,TRBV7-9,TRBD2,TRBJ2-1,-
TGTGCCAGCAGTTACTCGATTTCACTTAATCAGCCCCAGCATTTT,CASSYSISLNQPQHF,TRBV6-2/TRBV6-3,-,TRBJ1-5,-
TGTGCCAGCTCTCAGGGTCCCACTAATTCACCCCTCCACTTT,CASSQGPTNSPLHF,TRBV9,-,TRBJ1-6,once
TGTGCCAGCAGTTACAGCGGGGGGGCCTCCTACGAGCAGTACTTC,CASSYSGGASYEQYF,TRBV6-5,TRBD2,TRBJ2-7,-
TGTGCCAGCAGCCCGTGGGGGGGGAACACTGAAGCTTTCTTT,CASSPWGGNTEAFF,TRBV11-2,-,TRBJ1-1,few
TGCGCCAGCAGCTGGGACAGAAACACCGGGGAGCTGTTTTTT,CASSWDRNTGELFF,TRBV5-1,TRBD1,TRBJ2-2,few
TGTGCCAGCAGCTTAGGGGCGGGCGGGAGACGGGAGCAGTACTTC,CASSLGAGGRREQYF,TRBV7-2,TRBD2,TRBJ2-7,-
TGTGCCAGCAGTTTAGGGCTAGCGGGAACCCACGAGCAGTACTTC,CASSLGLAGTHEQYF,TRBV28,TRBD2,TRBJ2-7,-
TGCAGCGTGGGATCACTAGCGGGAGGAGGAGATGAGCAGTTCTTC,CSVGSLAGGGDEQFF,TRBV29-1,TRBD2,TRBJ2-1,few
TGCGCCAGCAGCCAAGGGGCGTTCGGCTACGAGCAGTACTTC,CASSQGAFGYEQYF,TRBV4-3,-,TRBJ2-7,-
TGTGCCAGCGGGGACTTGGACACCGGGGAGCTGTTTTTT,CASGDLDTGELFF,TRBV7-9,-,TRBJ2-2,-
TGCGCCAGCAGCTTGGTGGCGGGGACCACTGAAGCTTTCTTT,CASSLVAGTTEAFF,TRBV5-1,-,TRBJ1-1,-
TGTGCCAGCAGTTTCCAGGGGAATTCCTACGAGCAGTACTTC,CASSFQGNSYEQYF,TRBV27,-,TRBJ2-7,-
TGTGCCACCAGCGGGGGACTCTTCTCCTACGAGCAGTACTTC,CATSGGLFSYEQYF,TRBV15,-,TRBJ2-7,-
TGTGCCAGCAGCTTAGTTATAGGGGACACCGGGGAGCTGTTTTTT,CASSLVIGDTGELFF,TRBV7-9,-,TRBJ2-2,-
TGTGCCAGCAGTCCCTTACTAGCGGGGGCTTGGGAGCAGTTCTTC,CASSPLLAGAWEQFF,TRBV6-2/TRBV6-3,TRBD2,TRBJ2-1,few
TGCGCCAGCAGTGACGGGACTAGCGGGAACTACAATGAGCAGTTCTTC,CASSDGTSGNYNEQFF,TRBV10-2,TRBD2,TRBJ2-1,-